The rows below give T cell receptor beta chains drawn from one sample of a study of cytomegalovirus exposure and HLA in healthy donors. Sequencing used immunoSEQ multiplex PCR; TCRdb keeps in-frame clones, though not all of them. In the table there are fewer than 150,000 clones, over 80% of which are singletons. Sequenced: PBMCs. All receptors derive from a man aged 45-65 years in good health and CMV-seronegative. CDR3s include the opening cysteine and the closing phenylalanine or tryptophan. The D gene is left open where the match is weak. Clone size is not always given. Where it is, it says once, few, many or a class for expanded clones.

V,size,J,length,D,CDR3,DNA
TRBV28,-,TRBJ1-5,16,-,CASSLSSGTSNQPQHF,TGTGCCAGCAGTTTATCGAGCGGAACTTCCAATCAGCCCCAGCATTTT
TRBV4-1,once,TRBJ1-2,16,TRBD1,CASSLVGQGFSYGYTF,TGCGCCAGCAGCCTTGTGGGACAGGGATTCAGCTATGGCTACACCTTC
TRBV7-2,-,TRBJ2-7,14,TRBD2,CASSLGVLSGGEYF,TGTGCCAGCAGCTTAGGGGTTTTGTCGGGGGGAGAGTACTTC
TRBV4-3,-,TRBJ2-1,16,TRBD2,CASSEGGSPSYNEQFF,TGCGCCAGCAGCGAGGGAGGGTCACCCTCCTACAATGAGCAGTTCTTC
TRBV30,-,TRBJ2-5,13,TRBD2,CAWSGEGQETQYF,TGTGCCTGGAGTGGGGAGGGGCAAGAGACCCAGTACTTC
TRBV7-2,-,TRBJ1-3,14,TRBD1,CASSQGTVGNTIYF,TGTGCCAGCAGCCAGGGGACAGTTGGAAACACCATATATTTT
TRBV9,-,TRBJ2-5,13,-,CASTTGIQETQYF,TGTGCCAGCACAACAGGGATCCAAGAGACCCAGTACTTC
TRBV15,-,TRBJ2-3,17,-,CATSRDRGRGLSDTQYF,TGTGCCACCAGCAGAGATCGGGGGCGGGGGTTGTCAGATACGCAGTATTTT
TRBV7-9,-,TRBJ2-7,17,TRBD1,CASSLALSGQGGYEQYF,TGTGCCAGCAGCTTAGCCCTCTCAGGACAGGGGGGGTACGAGCAGTACTTC
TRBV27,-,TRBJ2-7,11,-,CASSWSYEQYF,TGTGCCAGCAGTTGGAGCTACGAGCAGTACTTC
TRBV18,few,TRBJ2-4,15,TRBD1,CASSPGQGGGNIQYF,TGTGCCAGCTCTCCCGGACAGGGTGGGGGAAACATTCAGTACTTC
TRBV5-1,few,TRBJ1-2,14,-,CASSLYSTNYGYTF,TGCGCCAGCAGCTTGTACAGTACTAACTATGGCTACACCTTC
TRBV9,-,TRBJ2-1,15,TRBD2,CASSATSGDYNEQFF,TGTGCCAGCAGCGCGACTAGCGGGGACTACAATGAGCAGTTCTTC
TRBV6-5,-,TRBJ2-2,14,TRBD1,CASSRGLYTGELFF,TGTGCCAGCAGCAGGGGGCTGTACACCGGGGAGCTGTTTTTT
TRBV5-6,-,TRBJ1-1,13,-,CASSFTVITEAFF,TGTGCCAGCAGCTTCACGGTTATCACTGAAGCTTTCTTT
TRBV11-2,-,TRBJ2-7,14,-,CASSFAAGTYEQYF,TGTGCCAGCAGCTTTGCGGCGGGAACCTACGAGCAGTACTTC
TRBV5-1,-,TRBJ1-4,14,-,CASSLGQVNEKLFF,TGCGCCAGCAGCTTGGGACAGGTTAATGAAAAACTGTTTTTT
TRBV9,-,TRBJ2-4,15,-,CASSVGERVGNIQYF,TGTGCCAGCAGCGTAGGGGAGCGGGTGGGGAACATTCAGTACTTC
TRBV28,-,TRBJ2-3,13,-,CASRKQGPDTQYF,TGTGCCAGCAGGAAACAGGGCCCAGATACGCAGTATTTT
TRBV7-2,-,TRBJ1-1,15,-,CASSQGHGSNTEAFF,TGTGCCAGCAGCCAGGGACACGGATCGAACACTGAAGCTTTCTTT
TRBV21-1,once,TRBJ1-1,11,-,CAGGGYTEAFF,TGTGCCGGAGGGGGCTACACTGAAGCTTTCTTT
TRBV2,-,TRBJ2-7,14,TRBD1,CASRTGTGTYEQYF,TGTGCCAGCCGAACCGGGACAGGCACCTACGAGCAGTACTTC
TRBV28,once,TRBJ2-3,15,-,CASRSEGPLTDTQYF,TGTGCCAGCAGGTCGGAGGGACCCCTTACAGATACGCAGTATTTT
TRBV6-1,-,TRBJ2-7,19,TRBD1,CASSVSSRLDRHHSYEQYF,TGTGCCAGCAGTGTGTCGTCCCGCCTGGACAGGCACCACTCCTACGAGCAGTACTTC
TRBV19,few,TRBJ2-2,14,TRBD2,CASSKREYTGELFF,TGTGCCAGTAGTAAGCGGGAGTACACCGGGGAGCTGTTTTTT
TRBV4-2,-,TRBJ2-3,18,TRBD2,CASSPTLGLAGGRDTQYF,TGTGCCAGCAGCCCAACCCTCGGACTAGCGGGGGGGCGGGATACGCAGTATTTT
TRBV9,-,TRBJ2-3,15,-,CASSVAGWGTDTQYF,TGTGCCAGCAGCGTAGCGGGATGGGGCACAGATACGCAGTATTTT
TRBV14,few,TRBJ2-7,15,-,CASSRTEGLAYEQYF,TGTGCCAGCAGCCGGACGGAGGGGTTGGCCTACGAGCAGTACTTC
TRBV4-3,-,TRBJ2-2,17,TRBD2,CASSQAGSGGASGELFF,TGCGCCAGCAGCCAAGCGGGTAGCGGGGGGGCCTCCGGGGAGCTGTTTTTT
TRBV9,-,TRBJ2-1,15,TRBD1,CASSNEGALGNEQFF,TGTGCCAGCAGTAACGAGGGGGCGCTGGGGAATGAGCAGTTCTTC
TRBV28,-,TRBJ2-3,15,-,CASSFWRISTDTQYF,TGTGCCAGCAGTTTCTGGCGGATTAGCACAGATACGCAGTATTTT
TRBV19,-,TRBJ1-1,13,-,CASSISERDVAFF,TGTGCCAGTAGTATTTCGGAGCGAGACGTGGCTTTCTTT
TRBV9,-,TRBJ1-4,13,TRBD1,CASSVQGGEKLFF,TGTGCCAGCAGCGTGCAGGGGGGTGAAAAACTGTTTTTT
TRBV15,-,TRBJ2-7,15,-,CATSRDRGTHYEQYF,TGTGCCACCAGCAGAGACAGGGGAACCCACTACGAGCAGTACTTC
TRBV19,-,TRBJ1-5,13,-,CASSIHADQPQHF,TGTGCCAGTAGTATCCATGCGGATCAGCCCCAGCATTTT
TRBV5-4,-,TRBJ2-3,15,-,CASSLGGQGRDTQYF,TGTGCCAGCAGCTTGGGGGGGCAGGGTAGAGATACGCAGTATTTT
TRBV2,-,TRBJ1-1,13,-,CASSANMNTEAFF,TGTGCCAGCAGTGCAAACATGAACACTGAAGCTTTCTTT
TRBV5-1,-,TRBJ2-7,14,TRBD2,CASFTELAGAEQYF,TGCGCCAGCTTCACGGAACTAGCGGGGGCCGAGCAGTACTTC
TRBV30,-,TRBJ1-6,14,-,CAWSPPGNNSPLHF,TGTGCCTGGAGCCCCCCAGGGAACAATTCACCCCTCCACTTT
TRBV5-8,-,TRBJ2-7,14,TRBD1,CASRRPGQGYEQYF,TGTGCCAGCAGGCGCCCGGGACAGGGCTACGAGCAGTACTTC
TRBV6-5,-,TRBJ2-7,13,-,CASSNRVTYEQYF,TGTGCCAGCAGCAACAGGGTAACCTACGAGCAGTACTTC
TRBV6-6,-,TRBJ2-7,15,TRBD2,CASYQTLAATYEQYF,TGTGCCAGCTACCAGACTCTAGCGGCAACCTACGAGCAGTACTTC
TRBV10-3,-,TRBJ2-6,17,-,CAITGGRILSGANVLTF,TGTGCCATCACCGGGGGACGGATACTCTCTGGGGCCAACGTCCTGACTTTC
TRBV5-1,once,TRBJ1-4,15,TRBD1,CASRPEGAANEKLFF,TGCGCCAGCAGACCTGAGGGGGCTGCTAATGAAAAACTGTTTTTT
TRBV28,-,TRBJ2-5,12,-,CASSGGQETQYF,TGTGCCAGCAGTGGAGGTCAAGAGACCCAGTACTTC
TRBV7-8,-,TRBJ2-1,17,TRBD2,CASSPRTTSGRDNEQFF,TGTGCCAGCAGCCCTCGAACGACTAGCGGGAGGGACAATGAGCAGTTCTTC
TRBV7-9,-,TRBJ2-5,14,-,CASSPRRNRETQYF,TGTGCCAGCAGCCCTAGGAGGAACAGAGAGACCCAGTACTTC
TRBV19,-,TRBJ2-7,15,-,CASSMGGSASYEQYF,TGTGCCAGTAGTATGGGCGGTAGCGCCTCCTACGAGCAGTACTTC
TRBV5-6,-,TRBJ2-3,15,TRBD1,CASSLGQGSTDTQYF,TGTGCCAGCAGCTTGGGACAGGGGAGCACAGATACGCAGTATTTT
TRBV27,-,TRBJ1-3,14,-,CASSYVSSGNTIYF,TGTGCCAGCAGTTACGTGAGCTCTGGAAACACCATATATTTT
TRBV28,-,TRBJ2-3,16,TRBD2,CASSAPRTRGTDTQYF,TGTGCCAGCAGCGCGCCCCGGACTAGAGGGACAGATACGCAGTATTTT
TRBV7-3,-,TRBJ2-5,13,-,CASSRGGPETQYF,TGTGCCAGCAGCAGGGGGGGCCCTGAGACCCAGTACTTC
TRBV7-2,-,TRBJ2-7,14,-,CASMSGTYSYEQYF,TGTGCCAGCATGTCCGGGACATACTCCTACGAGCAGTACTTC
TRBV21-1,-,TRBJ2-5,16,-,CASDRRVAGPQETQYF,TGTGCCAGCGATAGGAGGGTAGCGGGGCCCCAAGAGACCCAGTACTTC
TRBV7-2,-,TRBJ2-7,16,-,CASSLGTYGDSYEQYF,TGTGCCAGCAGCTTAGGGACCTACGGGGACTCCTACGAGCAGTACTTC
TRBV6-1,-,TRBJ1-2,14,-,CASRKQGYNYGYTF,TGTGCCAGCAGGAAACAGGGATATAACTATGGCTACACCTTC
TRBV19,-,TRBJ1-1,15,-,CASSPPGGGNTEAFF,TGTGCCAGTAGTCCCCCCGGGGGAGGGAACACTGAAGCTTTCTTT
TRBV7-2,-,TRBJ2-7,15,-,CASSLGMIGTYEQYF,TGTGCCAGCAGCTTGGGCATGATAGGCACCTACGAGCAGTACTTC
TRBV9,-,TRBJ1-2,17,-,CASSVDPRTEANYGYTF,TGTGCCAGCAGCGTAGACCCCCGGACAGAAGCTAACTATGGCTACACCTTC